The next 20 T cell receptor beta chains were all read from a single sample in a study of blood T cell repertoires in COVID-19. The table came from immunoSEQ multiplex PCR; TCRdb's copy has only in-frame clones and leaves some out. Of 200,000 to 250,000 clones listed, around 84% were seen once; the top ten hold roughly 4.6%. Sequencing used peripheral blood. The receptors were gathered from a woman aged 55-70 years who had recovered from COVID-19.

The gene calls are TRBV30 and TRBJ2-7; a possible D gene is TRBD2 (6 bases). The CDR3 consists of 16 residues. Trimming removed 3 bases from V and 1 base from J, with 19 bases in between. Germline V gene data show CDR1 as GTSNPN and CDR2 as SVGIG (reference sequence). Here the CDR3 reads CAWRPNRGTVSYEQYF. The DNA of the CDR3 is TGTGCCTGGAGGCCCAATCGGGGGACGGTGTCCTACGAGCAGTACTTC.

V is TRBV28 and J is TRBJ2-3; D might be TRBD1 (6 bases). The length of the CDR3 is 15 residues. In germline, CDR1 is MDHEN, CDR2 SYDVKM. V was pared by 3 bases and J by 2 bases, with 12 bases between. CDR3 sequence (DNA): TGTGCCAGCAGTTTCCCGGACAGAAACACAGATACGCAGTATTTT. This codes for CASSFPDRNTDTQYF.

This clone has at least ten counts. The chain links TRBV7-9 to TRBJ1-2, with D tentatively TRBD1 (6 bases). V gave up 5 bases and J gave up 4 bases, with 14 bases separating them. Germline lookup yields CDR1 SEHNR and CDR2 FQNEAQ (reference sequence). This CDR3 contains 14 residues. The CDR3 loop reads CASSAIRGSYGYTF. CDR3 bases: TGTGCCAGCAGCGCCATCAGGGGTAGCTATGGCTACACCTTC. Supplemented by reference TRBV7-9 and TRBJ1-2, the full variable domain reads DTGVSQNPRHKITKRGQNVTFRCDPISEHNRLYWYRQTLGQGPEFLTYFQNEAQLEKSRLLSDRFSAERPKGSFSTLEIQRTEQGDSAMYLCASSAIRGSYGYTFGSGTRLTVV.

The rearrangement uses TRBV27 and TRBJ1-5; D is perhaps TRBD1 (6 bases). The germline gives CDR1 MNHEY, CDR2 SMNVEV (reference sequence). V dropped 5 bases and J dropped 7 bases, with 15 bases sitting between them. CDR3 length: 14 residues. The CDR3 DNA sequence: TGTGCCAGCAGTCCAGAGACAGGCTACCAGCCCCAGCATTTT. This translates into CASSPETGYQPQHF.

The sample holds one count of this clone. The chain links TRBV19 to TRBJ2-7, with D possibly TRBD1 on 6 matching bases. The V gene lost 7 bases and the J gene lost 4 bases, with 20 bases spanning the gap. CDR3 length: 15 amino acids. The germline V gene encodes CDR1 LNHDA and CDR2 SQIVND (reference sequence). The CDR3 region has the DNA TGTGCCAGTATGGCCGATCATGGGGGCAAGTACGAGCAGTACTTC. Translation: CASMADHGGKYEQYF.

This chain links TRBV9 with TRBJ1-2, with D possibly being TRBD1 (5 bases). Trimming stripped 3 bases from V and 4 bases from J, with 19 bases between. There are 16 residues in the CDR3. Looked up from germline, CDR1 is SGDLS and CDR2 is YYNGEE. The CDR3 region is CASSAPTGLKSYGYTF. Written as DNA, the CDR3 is TGTGCCAGCAGCGCGCCCACAGGACTAAAAAGCTATGGCTACACCTTC.

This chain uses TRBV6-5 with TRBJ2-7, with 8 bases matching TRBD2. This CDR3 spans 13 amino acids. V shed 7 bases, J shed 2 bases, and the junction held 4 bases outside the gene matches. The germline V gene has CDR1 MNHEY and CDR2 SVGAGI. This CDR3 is CASTGGRPYEQYF. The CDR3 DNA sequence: TGTGCCAGCACCGGCGGGAGGCCCTACGAGCAGTACTTC.

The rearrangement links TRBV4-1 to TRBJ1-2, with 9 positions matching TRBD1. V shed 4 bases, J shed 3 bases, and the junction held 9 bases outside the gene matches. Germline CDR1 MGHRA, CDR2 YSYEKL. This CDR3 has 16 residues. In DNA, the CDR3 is TGCGCCAGCAGCCGCTATGGACAGGGGTTTTACTATGGCTACACCTTC. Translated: CASSRYGQGFYYGYTF.

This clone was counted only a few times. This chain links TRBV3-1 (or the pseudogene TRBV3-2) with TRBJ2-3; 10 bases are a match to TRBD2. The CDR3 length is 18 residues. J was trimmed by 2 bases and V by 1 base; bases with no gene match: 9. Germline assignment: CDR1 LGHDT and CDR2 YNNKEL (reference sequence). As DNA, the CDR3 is TGTGCCAGCAGCCAAGCTTCCCTAGCGGGGGCGTACACAGATACGCAGTATTTT. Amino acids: CASSQASLAGAYTDTQYF.

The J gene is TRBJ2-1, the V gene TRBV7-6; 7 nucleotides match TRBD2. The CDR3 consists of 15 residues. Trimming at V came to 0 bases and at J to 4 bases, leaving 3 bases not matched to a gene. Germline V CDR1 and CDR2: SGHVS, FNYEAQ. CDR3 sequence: CASSLALAAYNEQFF. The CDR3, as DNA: TGTGCCAGCAGCTTAGCCCTAGCGGCATACAATGAGCAGTTCTTC.

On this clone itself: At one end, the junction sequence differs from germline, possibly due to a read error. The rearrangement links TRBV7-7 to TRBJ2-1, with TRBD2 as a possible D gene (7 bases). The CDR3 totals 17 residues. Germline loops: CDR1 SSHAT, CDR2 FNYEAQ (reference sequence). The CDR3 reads CASSPAVGAGAYNEQFF. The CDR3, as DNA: TGTGCTAGCAGCCCAGCCGTGGGGGCGGGGGCCTACAATGAGCAGTTCTTC.

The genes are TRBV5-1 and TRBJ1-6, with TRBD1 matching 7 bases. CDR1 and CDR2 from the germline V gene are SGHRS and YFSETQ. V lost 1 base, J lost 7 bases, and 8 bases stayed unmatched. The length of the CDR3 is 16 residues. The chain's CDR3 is CASSLWSRDSNSPLHF. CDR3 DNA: TGCGCCAGCAGCTTGTGGTCACGGGACAGCAATTCACCCCTCCACTTT.

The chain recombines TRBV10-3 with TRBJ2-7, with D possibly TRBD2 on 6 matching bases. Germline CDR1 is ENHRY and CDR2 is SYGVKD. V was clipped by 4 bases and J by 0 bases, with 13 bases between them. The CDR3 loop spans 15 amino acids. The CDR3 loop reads CAISGGDGNSYEQYF. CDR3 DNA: TGTGCCATCAGTGGGGGGGACGGTAACTCCTACGAGCAGTACTTC.

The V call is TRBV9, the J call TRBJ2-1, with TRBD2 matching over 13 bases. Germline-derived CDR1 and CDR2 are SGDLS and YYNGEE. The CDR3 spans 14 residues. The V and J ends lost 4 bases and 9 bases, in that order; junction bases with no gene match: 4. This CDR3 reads CASSPLAGGGEQFF. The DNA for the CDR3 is TGTGCCAGCAGCCCACTAGCGGGGGGGGGTGAGCAGTTCTTC.

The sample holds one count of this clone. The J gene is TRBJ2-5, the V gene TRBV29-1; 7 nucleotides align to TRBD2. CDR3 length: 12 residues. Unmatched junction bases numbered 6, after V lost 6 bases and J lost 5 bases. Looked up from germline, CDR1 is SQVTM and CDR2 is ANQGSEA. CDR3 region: CSVTGGPETQYF. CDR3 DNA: TGCAGCGTGACGGGGGGTCCGGAGACCCAGTACTTC.

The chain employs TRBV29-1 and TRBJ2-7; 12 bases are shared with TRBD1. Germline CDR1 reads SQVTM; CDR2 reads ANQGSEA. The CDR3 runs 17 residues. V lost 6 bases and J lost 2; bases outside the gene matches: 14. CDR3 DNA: TGCAGCGTGGGACCCCGGGACAGGGGGCGAGAAACCTACGAGCAGTACTTC. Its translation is CSVGPRDRGRETYEQYF.

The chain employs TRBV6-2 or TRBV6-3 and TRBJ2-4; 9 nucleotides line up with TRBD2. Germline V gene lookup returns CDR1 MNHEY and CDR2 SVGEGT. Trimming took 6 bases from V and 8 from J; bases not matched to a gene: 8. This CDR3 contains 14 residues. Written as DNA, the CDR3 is TGTGCCAGCAGCACCCCTAGCGGGGAGGACATTCAGTACTTC. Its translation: CASSTPSGEDIQYF.

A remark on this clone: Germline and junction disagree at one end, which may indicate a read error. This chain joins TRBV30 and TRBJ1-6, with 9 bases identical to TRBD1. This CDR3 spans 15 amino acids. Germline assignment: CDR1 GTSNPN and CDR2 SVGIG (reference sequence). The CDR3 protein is CAWGGQGLYDSPLHF. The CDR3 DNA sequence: TGTGCCTGGGGGGGACAGGGCCTCTATGATTCACCCCTCCACTTT.

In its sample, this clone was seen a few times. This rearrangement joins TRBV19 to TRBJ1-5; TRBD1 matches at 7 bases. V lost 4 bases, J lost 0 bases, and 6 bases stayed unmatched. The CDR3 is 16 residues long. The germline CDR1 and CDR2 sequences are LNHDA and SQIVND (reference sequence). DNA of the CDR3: TGTGCCAGTAGTAGCGGACAGGAAGATAGCAATCAGCCCCAGCATTTT. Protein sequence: CASSSGQEDSNQPQHF.

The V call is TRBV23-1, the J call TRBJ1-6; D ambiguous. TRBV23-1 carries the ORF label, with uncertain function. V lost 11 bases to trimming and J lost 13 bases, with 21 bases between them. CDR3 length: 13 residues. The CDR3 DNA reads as TGCGCCTTCGCAAGATCCCCGGGGAATCCCCTCCACTTT. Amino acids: CAFARSPGNPLHF.